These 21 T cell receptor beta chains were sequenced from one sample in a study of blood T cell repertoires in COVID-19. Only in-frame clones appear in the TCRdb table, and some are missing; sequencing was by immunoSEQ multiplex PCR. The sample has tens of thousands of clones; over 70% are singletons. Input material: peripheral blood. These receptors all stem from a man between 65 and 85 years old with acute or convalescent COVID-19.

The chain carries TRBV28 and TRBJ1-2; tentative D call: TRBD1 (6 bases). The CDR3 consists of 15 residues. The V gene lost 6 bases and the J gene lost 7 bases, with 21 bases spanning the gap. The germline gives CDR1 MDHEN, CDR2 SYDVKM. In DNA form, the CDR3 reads TGTGCCAGCAGCTCCCCTAGGGACATGGGTTTTGGCTACACCTTC. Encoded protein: CASSSPRDMGFGYTF.

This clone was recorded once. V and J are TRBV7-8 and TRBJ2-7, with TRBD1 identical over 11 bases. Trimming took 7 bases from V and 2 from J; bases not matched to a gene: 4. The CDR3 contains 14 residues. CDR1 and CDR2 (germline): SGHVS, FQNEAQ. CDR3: CASNQGQGAYEQYF. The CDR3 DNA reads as TGTGCCAGCAACCAGGGACAGGGGGCCTACGAGCAGTACTTC.

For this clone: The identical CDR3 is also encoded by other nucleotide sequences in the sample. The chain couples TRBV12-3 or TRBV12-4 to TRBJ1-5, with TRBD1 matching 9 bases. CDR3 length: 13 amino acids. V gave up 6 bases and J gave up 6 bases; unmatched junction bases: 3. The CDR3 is CASRTGGGQPQHF. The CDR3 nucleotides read TGTGCCAGCAGGACAGGGGGAGGTCAGCCCCAGCATTTT.

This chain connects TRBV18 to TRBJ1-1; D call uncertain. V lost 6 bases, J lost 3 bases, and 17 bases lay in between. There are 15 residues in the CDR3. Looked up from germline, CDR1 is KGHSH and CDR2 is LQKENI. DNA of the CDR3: TGTGCCAGCTCCCCATTGAGGAATGAAGACACTGAAGCTTTCTTT. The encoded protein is CASSPLRNEDTEAFF.

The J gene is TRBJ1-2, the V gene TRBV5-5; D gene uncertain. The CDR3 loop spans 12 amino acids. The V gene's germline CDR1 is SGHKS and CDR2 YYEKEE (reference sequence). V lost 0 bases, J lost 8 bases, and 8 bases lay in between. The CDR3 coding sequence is TGTGCCAGCAGCTTGGACAGCGGCGGCTACACCTTC. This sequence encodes CASSLDSGGYTF.

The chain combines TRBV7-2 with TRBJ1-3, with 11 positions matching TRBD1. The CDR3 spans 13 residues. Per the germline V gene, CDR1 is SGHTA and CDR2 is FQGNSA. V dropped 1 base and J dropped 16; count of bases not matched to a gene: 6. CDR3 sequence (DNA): TGTGCCAGCAGCTTAGGGGACAGGGGGGGCTCGTATTTT. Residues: CASSLGDRGGSYF.

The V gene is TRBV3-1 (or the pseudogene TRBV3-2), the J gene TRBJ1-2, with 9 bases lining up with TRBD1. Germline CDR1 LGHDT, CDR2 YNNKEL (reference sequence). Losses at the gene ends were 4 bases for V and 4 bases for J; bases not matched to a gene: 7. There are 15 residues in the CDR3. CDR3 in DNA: TGTGCCAGCAGCCTTAACCGGGACAGGGCCTATGGCTACACCTTC. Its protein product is CASSLNRDRAYGYTF.

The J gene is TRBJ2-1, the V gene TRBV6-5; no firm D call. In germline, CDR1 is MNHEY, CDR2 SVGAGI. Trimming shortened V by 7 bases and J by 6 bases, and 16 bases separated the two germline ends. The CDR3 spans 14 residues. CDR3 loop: CASTVGTGFNEQFF. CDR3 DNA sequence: TGTGCCAGCACGGTAGGAACCGGGTTCAATGAGCAGTTCTTC.

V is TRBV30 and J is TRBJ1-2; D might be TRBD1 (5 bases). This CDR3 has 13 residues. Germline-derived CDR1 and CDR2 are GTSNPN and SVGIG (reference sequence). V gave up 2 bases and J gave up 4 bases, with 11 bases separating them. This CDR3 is CAWSQVQGYGYTF. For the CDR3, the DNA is TGTGCCTGGAGTCAAGTGCAGGGCTATGGCTACACCTTC.

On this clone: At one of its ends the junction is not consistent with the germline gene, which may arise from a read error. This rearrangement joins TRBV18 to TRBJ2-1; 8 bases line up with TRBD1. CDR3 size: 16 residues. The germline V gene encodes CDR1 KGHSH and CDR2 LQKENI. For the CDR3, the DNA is TGTGCCAGCTCTCCACCAGGACAGGGCAATTTCCTTGAGCAGTTCTTC. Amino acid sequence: CASSPPGQGNFLEQFF.

The chain's CDR3 is CASSSSPRVPQPQHF. The CDR3 DNA is TGTGCCAGCAGTTCGAGCCCCAGGGTCCCTCAGCCCCAGCATTTT. This chain joins TRBV6-2 or TRBV6-3 and TRBJ1-5; tentative D call: TRBD1 (5 bases). Germline V gene sequence: CDR1 MNHEY, CDR2 SVGEGT. Trimming took 4 bases from V and 6 from J, leaving 16 bases between them. The CDR3 covers 15 residues.

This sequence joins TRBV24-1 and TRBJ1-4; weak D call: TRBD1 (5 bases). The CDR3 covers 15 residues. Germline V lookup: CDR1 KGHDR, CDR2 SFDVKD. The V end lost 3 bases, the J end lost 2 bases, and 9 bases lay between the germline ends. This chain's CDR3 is CATSDPGSTNEKLFF. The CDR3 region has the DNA TGTGCCACCAGTGATCCAGGGTCTACTAATGAAAAACTGTTTTTT.

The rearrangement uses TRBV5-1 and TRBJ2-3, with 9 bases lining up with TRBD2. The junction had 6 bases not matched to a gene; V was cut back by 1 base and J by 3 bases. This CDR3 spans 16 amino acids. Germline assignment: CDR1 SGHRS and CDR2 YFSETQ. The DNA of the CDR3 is TGCGCCAGCAGCTTGCAGGTGGGACTAGCAACAGATACGCAGTATTTT. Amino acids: CASSLQVGLATDTQYF.

CDR3 in DNA: TGTGCCAGTAGTCGGACTAGCGGAGGTAGATGGGAGCAGTTCTTC. It is translated as CASSRTSGGRWEQFF. The chain has TRBV19 and TRBJ2-1; 10 nucleotides line up with TRBD2. With 5 bases clipped from V and 10 bases from J, the junction kept 11 bases outside the gene matches. Germline CDR1 reads LNHDA; CDR2 reads SQIVND (reference sequence). There are 15 residues in the CDR3.

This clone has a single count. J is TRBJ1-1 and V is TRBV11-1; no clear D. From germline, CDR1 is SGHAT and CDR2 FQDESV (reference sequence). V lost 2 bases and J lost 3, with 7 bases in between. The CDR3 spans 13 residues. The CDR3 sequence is CASSLTEDTEAFF. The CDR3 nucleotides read TGTGCCAGCAGCTTAACGGAGGACACTGAAGCTTTCTTT.

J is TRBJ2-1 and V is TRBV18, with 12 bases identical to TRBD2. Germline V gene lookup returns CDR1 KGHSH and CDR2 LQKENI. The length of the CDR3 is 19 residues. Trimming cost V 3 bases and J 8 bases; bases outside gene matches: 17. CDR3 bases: TGTGCCAGCTCACCCCCTCTAGCGGGGGGGCCAAGGGAGGGTGATGAGCAGTTCTTC. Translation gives CASSPPLAGGPREGDEQFF.

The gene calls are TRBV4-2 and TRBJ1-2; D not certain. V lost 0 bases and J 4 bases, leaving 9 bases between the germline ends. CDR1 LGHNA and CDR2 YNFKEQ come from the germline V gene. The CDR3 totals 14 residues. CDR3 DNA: TGTGCCAGCAGCCAAGATCGGAGCAGCTATGGCTACACCTTC. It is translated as CASSQDRSSYGYTF.

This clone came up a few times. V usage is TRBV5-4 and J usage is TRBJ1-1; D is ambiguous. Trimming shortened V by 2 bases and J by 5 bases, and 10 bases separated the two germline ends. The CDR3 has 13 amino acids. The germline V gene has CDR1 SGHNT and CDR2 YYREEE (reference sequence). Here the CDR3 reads CASSFGPGTEAFF. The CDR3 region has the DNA TGTGCCAGCAGCTTCGGCCCCGGGACTGAAGCTTTCTTT.

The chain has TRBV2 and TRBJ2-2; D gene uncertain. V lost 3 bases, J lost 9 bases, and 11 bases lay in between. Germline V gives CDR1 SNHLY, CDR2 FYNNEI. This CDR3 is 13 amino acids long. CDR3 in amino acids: CASSEWARWELFF. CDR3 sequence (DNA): TGTGCCAGCAGTGAGTGGGCACGGTGGGAGCTGTTTTTT.

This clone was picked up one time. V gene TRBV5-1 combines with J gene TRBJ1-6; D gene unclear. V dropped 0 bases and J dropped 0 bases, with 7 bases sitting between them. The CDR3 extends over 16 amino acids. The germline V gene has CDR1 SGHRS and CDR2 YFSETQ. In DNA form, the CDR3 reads TGCGCCAGCAGCTTGGTGTCCAGCTCCTATAATTCACCCCTCCACTTT. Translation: CASSLVSSSYNSPLHF.

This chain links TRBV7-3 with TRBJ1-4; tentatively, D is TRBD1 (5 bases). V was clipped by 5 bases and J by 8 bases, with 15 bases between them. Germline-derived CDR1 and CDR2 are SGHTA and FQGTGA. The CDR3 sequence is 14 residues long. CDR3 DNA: TGTGCCAGCAGCCCTCCAGGGCGACTCGAAAAACTGTTTTTT. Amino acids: CASSPPGRLEKLFF.